This entry is about one T cell receptor beta chain. Antigen specificity is unknown. The data were produced by immunoSEQ multiplex PCR, yet TCRdb's version contains in-frame clones alone and is incomplete. The sample holds some 8,900 clones; about 61% are singletons and the top ten take around 21%. Each fraction contributed one roughly 450,000-cell aliquot for sequencing. The sample comes from a study of coeliac disease. Study in general: Refractory type I patients had no gluten-free diet response for over 12 months.

Study findings and constraints: Intraepithelial and lamina propria fractions were not highly pure, so cross-contamination was possible. Active celiac intraepithelial and lamina propria samples had lower TRB and TRG clonality than control samples.

CDR1 is MNHNS and CDR2 is SASEGT in the germline V gene. With 3 bases clipped from V and 3 bases from J, the junction kept 4 bases outside the gene matches. The CDR3 has 16 amino acids. This clonotype was obtained from a woman aged 55-69 years with celiac disease. The sample comprised lamina propria lymphocytes from the gut. The rearrangement links TRBV6-1 to TRBJ2-3, with 12 bases identical to TRBD2. DNA of the CDR3: TGTGCCAGCAGTGATCTAGCGGGGGGGCAAACAGATACGCAGTATTTT. Protein product: CASSDLAGGQTDTQYF.